This entry features one T cell receptor beta chain sequence. These data are taken from a study of blood T cell repertoires in COVID-19. The germline CDR1 and CDR2 sequences are MDHEN and SYDVKM. The ends were cut back, 6 bases at V and 0 bases at J, with 13 bases in the middle. The CDR3 has 15 residues. Sequencing used immunoSEQ multiplex PCR; TCRdb keeps in-frame clones, though not all of them. The sample includes hundreds of thousands of clones, about 85% of them seen just once. The genes are TRBV28 and TRBJ2-3; D is undetermined. This sequence was found in a woman between 50 and 59 years old who had recovered from COVID-19. Specimen: peripheral blood. CDR3 in DNA: TGTGCCAGCAGCCCTCCGGGTTTAAGCACAGATACGCAGTATTTT. It codes for CASSPPGLSTDTQYF.